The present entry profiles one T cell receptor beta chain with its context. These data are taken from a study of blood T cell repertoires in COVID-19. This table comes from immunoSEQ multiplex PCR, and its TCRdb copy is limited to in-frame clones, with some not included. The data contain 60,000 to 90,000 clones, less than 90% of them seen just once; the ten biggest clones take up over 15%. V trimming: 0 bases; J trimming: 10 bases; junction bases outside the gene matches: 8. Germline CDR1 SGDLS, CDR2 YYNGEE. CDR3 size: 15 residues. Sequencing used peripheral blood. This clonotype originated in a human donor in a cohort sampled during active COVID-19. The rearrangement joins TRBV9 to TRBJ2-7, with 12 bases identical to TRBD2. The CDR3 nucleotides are TGTGCCAGCAGCGTAGCCGGGACTAGCGGGTATTCACAGTACTTC. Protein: CASSVAGTSGYSQYF.